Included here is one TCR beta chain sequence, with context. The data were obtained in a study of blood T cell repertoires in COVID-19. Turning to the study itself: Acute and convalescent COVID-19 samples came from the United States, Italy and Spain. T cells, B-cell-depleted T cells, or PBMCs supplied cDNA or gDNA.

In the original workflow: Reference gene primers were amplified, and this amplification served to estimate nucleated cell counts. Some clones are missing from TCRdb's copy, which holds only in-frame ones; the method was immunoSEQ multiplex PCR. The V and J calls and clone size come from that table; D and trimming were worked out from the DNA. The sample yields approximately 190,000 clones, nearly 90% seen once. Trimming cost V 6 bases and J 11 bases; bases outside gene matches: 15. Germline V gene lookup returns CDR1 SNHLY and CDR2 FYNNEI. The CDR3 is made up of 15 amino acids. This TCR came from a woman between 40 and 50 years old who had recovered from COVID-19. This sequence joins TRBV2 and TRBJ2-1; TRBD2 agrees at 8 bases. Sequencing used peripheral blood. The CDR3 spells CASRPSPFTSGKQFF. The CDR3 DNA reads TGTGCCAGCAGACCAAGCCCCTTCACTAGCGGCAAGCAGTTCTTC.